Listed below are T cell receptor beta chains from one sample, sequenced in a study of blood T cell repertoires in COVID-19. Clones were read by immunoSEQ multiplex PCR, and TCRdb kept only the in-frame ones, dropping some. The data contain under 350,000 clones, 80% to 95% of them singletons. Sequencing was carried out using peripheral blood. Receptors were obtained from a woman in her twenties or thirties with COVID-19, enrolled during active disease. Both conserved end residues are part of each CDR3. The order of the fields is D gene, J gene, CDR3 length, clone size, V gene, CDR3 protein, CDR3 DNA. The D gene is left open where the match is weak. Rows give clone size only sometimes, using once, few, many, or a class for an expanded clone.

>TRBD1|TRBJ2-5|15|few|TRBV2
CASRPKGTGKETQYF
TGTGCCAGCAGGCCGAAGGGGACAGGAAAAGAGACCCAGTACTTC
>NA|TRBJ2-2|15|NA|TRBV11-2
CASSLESRYTGELFF
TGTGCCAGCAGCTTGGAGTCCCGGTACACCGGGGAGCTGTTTTTT
>TRBD1|TRBJ1-1|16|once|TRBV19
CASGEHRGGLNTEAFF
TGTGCCAGTGGAGAGCACAGGGGGGGGCTAAACACTGAAGCTTTCTTT
>TRBD1|TRBJ2-1|14|NA|TRBV6-4
CASSNRGPYNEQFF
TGTGCCAGCAGCAACAGGGGCCCCTACAATGAGCAGTTCTTC
>TRBD1|TRBJ1-1|17|NA|TRBV5-4
CASSLGGRGLGNTEAFF
TGTGCCAGCAGCTTGGGTGGAAGGGGGCTAGGGAACACTGAAGCTTTCTTT
>NA|TRBJ2-7|15|NA|TRBV7-2
CASSLEGVRGYEQYF
TGTGCCAGCAGCTTAGAGGGGGTGAGGGGGTACGAGCAGTACTTC
>TRBD1|TRBJ1-2|13|NA|TRBV28
CASSQGAVYGYTF
TGTGCCAGCAGTCAGGGGGCTGTCTATGGCTACACCTTC
>NA|TRBJ2-5|14|NA|TRBV7-3
CASSPDRSQETQYF
TGTGCCAGCAGCCCCGACAGGAGCCAAGAGACCCAGTACTTC
>NA|TRBJ2-7|13|NA|TRBV27
CASSRPGNYEQYF
TGTGCCAGCAGTCGGCCGGGAAACTACGAGCAGTACTTC
>NA|TRBJ1-1|14|NA|TRBV5-4
CASSPVWHNTEAFF
TGTGCCAGCAGCCCTGTTTGGCACAACACTGAAGCTTTCTTT
>NA|TRBJ2-1|13|NA|TRBV2
CASSARRYNEQFF
TGTGCCAGCAGTGCCCGGCGGTACAATGAGCAGTTCTTC
>TRBD2|TRBJ2-7|17|once|TRBV5-5
CASSLGISGRAGYEQYF
TGTGCCAGCAGCTTGGGGATTAGCGGGAGGGCCGGATACGAGCAGTACTTC
>NA|TRBJ1-4|13|NA|TRBV10-3
CAISEGRGEKLFF
TGTGCCATCAGTGAGGGGCGGGGAGAAAAACTGTTTTTT
>NA|TRBJ1-2|15|few|TRBV7-6
CASSLAVGGTYGYTF
TGTGCCAGCAGCTTAGCCGTCGGGGGGACCTATGGCTACACCTTC
>TRBD1|TRBJ2-5|17|NA|TRBV27
CASSLSASRTGTQTQYF
TGTGCCAGCAGTTTATCGGCTTCAAGGACAGGGACCCAGACCCAGTACTTC
>TRBD1|TRBJ2-7|16|NA|TRBV19
CASSRQGQGAAGEQYF
TGTGCCAGTAGTAGACAGGGACAGGGGGCGGCGGGCGAGCAGTACTTC
>NA|TRBJ2-1|17|NA|TRBV20-1
CSASPPPKPDPNLEQFF
TGCAGTGCTAGTCCTCCTCCCAAACCAGATCCCAATCTTGAGCAGTTCTTC
>NA|TRBJ2-6|19|NA|TRBV30
CAWSAASESYPSGANVLTF
TGTGCCTGGAGTGCGGCTAGCGAATCTTACCCCTCTGGGGCCAACGTCCTGACTTTC
>NA|TRBJ2-5|14|NA|TRBV2
CASSARQTQETQYF
TGTGCCAGCAGCGCCCGACAGACCCAAGAGACCCAGTACTTC
>TRBD1|TRBJ2-7|16|NA|TRBV18
CASSPLGQGPSYEQYF
TGTGCCAGCTCACCCTTAGGACAGGGCCCCTCCTACGAGCAGTACTTC
>TRBD2|TRBJ2-7|16|NA|TRBV6-2/TRBV6-3
CASSYGYTGGRYEQYF
TGTGCCAGCAGTTACGGATATACGGGAGGCCGGTACGAGCAGTACTTC
>TRBD2|TRBJ2-1|16|NA|TRBV10-1
CASSGLAGVVYNEQFF
TGCGCCAGCAGTGGACTAGCGGGAGTGGTCTACAATGAGCAGTTCTTC
>NA|TRBJ1-1|14|NA|TRBV5-1
CASSLEGVNTEAFF
TGCGCCAGCAGCTTGGAAGGGGTGAACACTGAAGCTTTCTTT
>NA|TRBJ1-5|15|NA|TRBV15
CATSSYRDTNQPQHF
TGTGCCACCAGTTCGTACAGGGATACCAATCAGCCCCAGCATTTT
>NA|TRBJ1-1|13|NA|TRBV29-1
CSVRMGLLMMAFF
TGCAGCGTTAGGATGGGACTTTTAATGATGGCTTTCTTT
>NA|TRBJ2-1|17|NA|TRBV28
CASILGGGESSYNEQFF
TGTGCCAGCATCCTAGGGGGGGGAGAAAGCTCCTACAATGAGCAGTTCTTC
>NA|TRBJ2-7|16|NA|TRBV5-8
CASTIGVGIGTYEQYF
TGTGCCAGCACCATCGGGGTAGGAATAGGGACCTACGAGCAGTACTTC
>TRBD1|TRBJ1-2|15|NA|TRBV10-3
CAISEATGGDYGYTF
TGTGCCATCAGTGAGGCGACAGGGGGGGACTATGGCTACACCTTC
>TRBD1|TRBJ1-1|14|NA|TRBV7-9
CASSSGTGSTEAFF
TGTGCCAGCAGCTCCGGGACAGGGTCGACTGAAGCTTTCTTT
>NA|TRBJ1-1|14|NA|TRBV4-1
CASRPTGSGTEAFF
TGCGCCAGCCGACCCACGGGGTCAGGCACTGAAGCTTTCTTT
>NA|TRBJ1-4|15|NA|TRBV4-1
CASSQDGGRSEKLFF
TGCGCCAGCAGCCAAGATGGGGGGAGGAGTGAAAAACTGTTTTTT
>TRBD2|TRBJ2-7|17|NA|TRBV4-1
CASSQEGTSGGSYEQYF
TGCGCCAGCAGCCAAGAGGGGACTAGCGGGGGGTCCTACGAGCAGTACTTC
>TRBD1|TRBJ1-1|13|NA|TRBV12-3/TRBV12-4
CASGEWGTEEAFF
TGTGCCAGCGGGGAGTGGGGGACAGAGGAAGCTTTCTTT
>TRBD2|TRBJ2-3|14|NA|TRBV12-5
CASRPGLHTDTQYF
TGTGCTAGTAGACCGGGACTACACACAGATACGCAGTATTTT
>NA|TRBJ2-1|14|NA|TRBV5-6
CASSFASAPGEQFF
TGTGCCAGCAGCTTTGCTAGCGCCCCAGGTGAGCAGTTCTTC
>TRBD1|TRBJ1-6|16|NA|TRBV15
CATSRLTGTGGSPLHF
TGTGCCACCAGCAGATTGACCGGGACAGGAGGGTCACCCCTCCACTTT
>NA|TRBJ2-3|12|NA|TRBV7-8
CASSPGADTQYF
TGTGCCAGCAGCCCCGGGGCAGATACGCAGTATTTT
>NA|TRBJ1-4|15|once|TRBV3-1/TRBV3-2
CASSQRGWVHEKLFF
TGTGCCAGCAGCCAAAGGGGCTGGGTCCATGAAAAACTGTTTTTT
>TRBD2|TRBJ2-7|15|NA|TRBV28
CASSDPGLVFHEQYF
TGTGCCAGCAGTGACCCGGGACTAGTCTTCCACGAGCAGTACTTC
>NA|TRBJ2-4|15|once|TRBV19
CASSIATLAKNIQYF
TGTGCCAGTAGTATAGCGACATTAGCCAAAAACATTCAGTACTTC
>NA|TRBJ2-5|13|NA|TRBV5-6
CASSFGIVETQYF
TGTGCCAGCAGCTTCGGGATAGTGGAGACCCAGTACTTC
>TRBD1|TRBJ2-3|12|NA|TRBV6-5
CASRPDRGTQYF
TGTGCCAGCAGACCGGACAGGGGAACGCAGTATTTT
>TRBD2|TRBJ2-3|18|few|TRBV6-1
CASSETPGLAGVKDTQYF
TGTGCCAGCAGTGAAACTCCGGGACTAGCGGGAGTTAAAGATACGCAGTATTTT
>NA|TRBJ1-5|15|NA|TRBV28
CASSLLPSWNQPQHF
TGTGCCAGCAGTTTGCTTCCTAGCTGGAATCAGCCCCAGCATTTT
>NA|TRBJ2-7|15|NA|TRBV6-1
CASSEAPFGPYEQYF
TGTGCCAGCAGTGAAGCCCCATTTGGCCCCTACGAGCAGTACTTC
>TRBD1|TRBJ1-2|15|NA|TRBV30
CAWSVPGTGTGGYTF
TGTGCCTGGAGTGTACCCGGGACAGGCACGGGTGGCTACACCTTC
>TRBD1|TRBJ2-3|14|NA|TRBV11-3
CASSPRQGRDTQYF
TGTGCCAGCAGCCCACGACAGGGTAGAGATACGCAGTATTTT
>NA|TRBJ2-1|11|NA|TRBV7-9
CASSYSNEQFF
TGTGCCAGCAGCTACTCTAATGAGCAGTTCTTC
>TRBD2|TRBJ2-4|14|NA|TRBV24-1
CATSDRDGGDIQYF
TGTGCCACCAGTGATCGGGACGGGGGGGACATTCAGTACTTC
>NA|TRBJ2-5|11|once|TRBV24-1
CATSDRETQYF
TGTGCCACCAGTGATCGAGAGACCCAGTACTTC
>NA|TRBJ2-4|13|NA|TRBV7-2
CASSPGWGDIQYF
TGTGCCAGCAGCCCGGGGTGGGGGGACATTCAGTACTTC
>NA|TRBJ2-7|12|NA|TRBV5-1
CASSGGLYEQYF
TGCGCCAGCAGCGGGGGACTCTACGAGCAGTACTTC
>TRBD2|TRBJ2-7|16|NA|TRBV19
CASTPTPGGSSYEQYF
TGTGCCAGTACTCCAACGCCCGGGGGGAGCTCCTACGAGCAGTACTTC
>TRBD1|TRBJ2-7|15|NA|TRBV5-5
CASSPTNRGDYEQYF
TGTGCCAGCAGCCCGACTAACAGGGGCGACTACGAGCAGTACTTC